This T cell receptor beta chain was profiled in a study of T cell responses to AZD1222 COVID-19 vaccine. Profiled with immunoSEQ multiplex PCR; TCRdb holds only in-frame clones, not every one. Found here are about 67,000 clones, around 82% of them singletons; the top ten hold 5.5% to 8%. Unmatched junction bases numbered 5, after V lost 4 bases and J lost 6 bases. Germline CDR1 and CDR2: LGHNA and YSLEER. There are 15 residues in the CDR3. The sequence came from an adult who received the AZD1222 COVID-19 vaccine. The sequencing used peripheral blood, collected 28 days after the second AZD1222 dose. J is TRBJ2-1 and V is TRBV4-3; 11 bases map to TRBD1. The CDR3: CASSPVGTGGNEQFF. The CDR3 coding sequence is TGCGCCAGCAGCCCCGTGGGGACAGGGGGCAATGAGCAGTTCTTC.